This T cell receptor beta chain was captured by sequencing in a study of T cells expressing NK-cell markers. Study details: Repertoires of TCR beta were obtained from T cells sorted as CD3+CD56+NKG2C+, CD3+CD56+NKG2C- and CD3+CD56-NKG2C+.

A remark on this clonotype: As yet, its antigen is unknown.

Findings of the study overall: Topping the CD3+CD56-NKG2C+ fraction as well were these clonotypes, in several donors.

Germline CDR1 and CDR2: SGHVS and FNYEAQ. The CDR3 runs to 15 residues. It was by 5'RACE template switching with UMIs that TCR beta cDNA was made. TCRdb re-called the 5' RACE reads and shows each CDR3 protein once, DNA omitted. Across 150,000 to 200,000 distinct CDR3 sequences, the top ten clones capture approximately 17% of the sample. The sequenced sample was blood T cells: a sorted CD56 or NKG2C T cell subset, CD4+ or CD8+ T cells, or bulk PBMC T cells (not recorded which). The sequence was obtained from a woman between 18 and 70 years old in good health. This sequence joins TRBV7-6 and TRBJ2-5; the D call of TRBD2 rests on TCRdb alone, since no DNA is present to check it. The CDR3 protein is CASSERTGGWESQYF.